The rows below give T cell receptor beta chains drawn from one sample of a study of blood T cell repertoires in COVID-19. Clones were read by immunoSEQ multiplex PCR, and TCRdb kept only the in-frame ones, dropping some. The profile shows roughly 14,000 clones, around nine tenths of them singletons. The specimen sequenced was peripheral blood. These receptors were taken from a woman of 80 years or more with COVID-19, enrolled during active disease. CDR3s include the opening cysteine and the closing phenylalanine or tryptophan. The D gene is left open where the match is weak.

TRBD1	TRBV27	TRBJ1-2	CATGSTGGYGYTF
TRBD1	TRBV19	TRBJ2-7	CASSTETGGMHEQYF
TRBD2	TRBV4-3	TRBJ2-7	CASSQGTSGGAVYEQYF
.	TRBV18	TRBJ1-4	CASSPRQGEKLFF
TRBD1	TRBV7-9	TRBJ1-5	CASSLDRGGNQPQHF
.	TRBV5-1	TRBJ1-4	CASSLQGVTNEKLFF
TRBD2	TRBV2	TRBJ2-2	CASSPRGGYVGELFF
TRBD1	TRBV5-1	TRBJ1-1	CASSTRMGQGASEAFF
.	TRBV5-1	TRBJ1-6	CASSLTGLDSPLHF
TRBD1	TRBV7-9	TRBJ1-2	CASSFTPGQGPFDYTF
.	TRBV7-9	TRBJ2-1	CASSPRRDGLGNEQFF
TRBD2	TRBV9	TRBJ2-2	CASSLSGTTGELFF
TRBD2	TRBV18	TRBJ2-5	CASSPNPSGSGETQYF
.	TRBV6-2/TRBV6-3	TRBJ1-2	CASSYSNSHYGYTF
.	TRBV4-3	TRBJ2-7	CASSQDRNSYEQYF
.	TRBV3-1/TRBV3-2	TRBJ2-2	CASSHNSRAGTGELFF
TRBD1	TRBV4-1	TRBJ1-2	CASSLGQGAKAGGYTF
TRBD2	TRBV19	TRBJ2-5	CASSMTSASTQYF